These 24 T cell receptor beta chains share one sample of origin, sequenced in a study of technical replicates of blood from a handful of donors (dated by TCRdb to between 2016 and 2019). The protocol used for the library was the immunoSEQ multiplex PCR assay. Here the immuneACCESS table is served through TCRdb, limited to in-frame sequences with V and J called. Missing clones are a known gap in these copies; in checked studies unresolved V genes cover under half, and the rest lacks a known reason. This sample comprises about 85,000 clones, around 94% of them detected only once. 0.38% of the sample is held by the ten biggest clonotypes. The material sequenced was T cells isolated from PBMCs. These receptors all come from a human donor in good health.

This chain joins TRBV7-2 and TRBJ2-7; TRBD1 agrees at 8 bases. This CDR3 has 15 amino acids. CDR1 is SGHTA and CDR2 is FQGNSA in the germline V gene. Trimming took 2 bases from V and 1 from J; bases not matched to a gene: 4. CDR3 nucleotides: TGTGCCAGCAGCTTACGACAGGGGCCATCCTACGAGCAGTACTTC. It yields the protein CASSLRQGPSYEQYF. Using reference TRBV7-2 and TRBJ2-7 for the parts outside the CDR3, the full variable domain is GAGVSQSPSNKVTEKGKDVELRCDPISGHTALYWYRQSLGQGLEFLIYFQGNSAPDKSGLPSDRFSAERTGGSVSTLTIQRTQQEDSAVYLCASSLRQGPSYEQYFGPGTRLTVT.

The rearrangement joins TRBV6-6 to TRBJ1-2; D call uncertain. The CDR3 contains 13 residues. Germline values: CDR1 MNHNY, CDR2 SVGAGI (reference sequence). Deletions cut 7 bases from V and 8 bases from J, with 17 bases between. The CDR3 DNA is TGTGCCAGCAAGGGAGGGATCCTTAGGGGCTACACCTTC. Translation gives CASKGGILRGYTF.

The chain has TRBV7-3 and TRBJ1-1, with D perhaps matching TRBD1 (6 bases). The germline V gene has CDR1 SGHTA and CDR2 FQGTGA. This CDR3 has 15 amino acids. Trimming removed 1 base from V and 5 bases from J, with 14 bases in between. CDR3 protein: CASSLNGQGQTEAFF. Here the CDR3 DNA reads TGTGCCAGCAGCTTAAACGGGCAGGGGCAGACTGAAGCTTTCTTT.

The V and J genes are TRBV7-7 and TRBJ2-1; 7 nucleotides line up with TRBD1. This CDR3 region has 14 residues. V dropped 5 bases and J dropped 8; count of bases not matched to a gene: 9. The germline CDR1 and CDR2 sequences are SSHAT and FNYEAQ (reference sequence). Written as DNA, the CDR3 is TGTGCCAGCAGCCCCGGCAGGGGGTACGATGAGCAGTTCTTC. This encodes CASSPGRGYDEQFF.

The rearrangement joins TRBV13 to TRBJ2-7, with TRBD2 identical over 8 bases. CDR3 length equals 16 residues. The junction had 14 bases not matched to a gene; V was cut back by 4 bases and J by 6 bases. Germline V CDR1 and CDR2: PRHDT, FYEKMQ (reference sequence). This CDR3 reads CASSYQSAGVDGEQYF. In DNA, the CDR3 is TGTGCCAGCAGCTACCAATCAGCGGGAGTTGACGGCGAGCAGTACTTC.

This clone showed up just once. The rearrangement joins TRBV5-6 to TRBJ1-3; D is undetermined. Germline-derived CDR1 and CDR2 are SGHDT and YYEEEE. The CDR3 is 15 amino acids. V dropped 5 bases and J dropped 0 bases, with 12 bases sitting between them. CDR3 DNA: TGTGCCAGCAGTCCTAGCTTATTCTCTGGAAACACCATATATTTT. Residues: CASSPSLFSGNTIYF. Complete variable domain (other parts from reference TRBV5-6 and TRBJ1-3): DAGVTQSPTHLIKTRGQQVTLRCSPKSGHDTVSWYQQALGQGPQFIFQYYEEEERQRGNFPDRFSGHQFPNYSSELNVNALLLGDSALYLCASSPSLFSGNTIYFGEGSWLTVV.

V and J are TRBV28 and TRBJ2-5; TRBD1 matches 12 bases. J was trimmed by 5 bases and V by 7 bases; bases with no gene match: 8. Germline assignment: CDR1 MDHEN and CDR2 SYDVKM. This CDR3 has 15 amino acids. CDR3 amino acids: CASTYGDRGRETQYF. The CDR3 coding sequence is TGTGCCAGCACCTACGGGGACAGGGGGCGGGAGACCCAGTACTTC.

The chain uses TRBV10-1 and TRBJ1-5; no definite D call. V gave up 7 bases and J gave up 4 bases, with 5 bases separating them. The germline V gene has CDR1 WNHNN and CDR2 SYGVQD (reference sequence). CDR3 length: 11 residues. CDR3 loop: CASNLNQPQHF. DNA for the CDR3: TGCGCCAGCAATCTTAATCAGCCCCAGCATTTT.

The chain carries TRBV19 and TRBJ2-7, with D possibly TRBD2 on 6 matching bases. Germline values: CDR1 LNHDA, CDR2 SQIVND (reference sequence). With 5 bases removed from V and 4 bases from J, the gap between germline ends came to 9 bases. This CDR3 is 12 amino acids long. The CDR3 bases are TGTGCCAGTAGTCCTGGGGGGTACGAGCAGTACTTC. It codes for CASSPGGYEQYF.

The V gene is TRBV25-1, the J gene TRBJ2-3; 9 nucleotides line up with TRBD1. The ends lost 3 bases at V and 3 bases at J; junction bases unmatched: 7. The CDR3 length is 16 residues. CDR1 MGHDK and CDR2 SYGVNS come from the germline V gene. The CDR3 region has the DNA TGTGCCAGCAGTGACTGGGACAGGGAAGGGACAGATACGCAGTATTTT. Protein sequence: CASSDWDREGTDTQYF.

J is TRBJ1-1 and V is TRBV5-1; D is unresolved. The CDR3 is 14 amino acids. Trimming removed 7 bases at V and 4 bases at J, with 17 bases between. Germline V lookup: CDR1 SGHRS, CDR2 YFSETQ. The CDR3 loop reads CASQLRVEGTEAFF. Here the CDR3 DNA reads TGCGCCAGCCAGTTAAGGGTAGAGGGCACTGAAGCTTTCTTT. The full variable domain, with the rest looked up from reference TRBV5-1 and TRBJ1-1, is KAGVTQTPRYLIKTRGQQVTLSCSPISGHRSVSWYQQTPGQGLQFLFEYFSETQRNKGNFPGRFSGRQFSNSRSEMNVSTLELGDSALYLCASQLRVEGTEAFFGQGTRLTVV.

The CDR3 bases are TGTGCCAGCAGCGTAGGACTAGCGGGTTACAATGAGCAGTTCTTC. It codes for CASSVGLAGYNEQFF. The genes are TRBV9 and TRBJ2-1, with 10 bases lining up with TRBD2. V was clipped by 0 bases and J by 4 bases; unmatched bases: 1. The CDR3 is 15 residues long. Germline assignment: CDR1 SGDLS and CDR2 YYNGEE.

This rearrangement joins TRBV4-1 to TRBJ1-4; the D gene is possibly TRBD1 (5 bases). V shed 4 bases and J shed 0 bases, with 15 bases lying between them. The CDR3 has 17 amino acids. The germline V gene has CDR1 MGHRA and CDR2 YSYEKL. The CDR3 spells CASSLSRGGATNEKLFF. The CDR3 region has the DNA TGCGCCAGCAGCCTGAGCCGGGGGGGTGCAACTAATGAAAAACTGTTTTTT.

V gene TRBV10-2 combines with J gene TRBJ1-5; D is uncertain. The CDR3 spans 13 residues. Germline CDR1 and CDR2: WSHSY and SAAADI. The V end lost 11 bases, the J end lost 3 bases, and 14 bases lay between the germline ends. CDR3 coding DNA: TGCGCCGCAAGTACACAGTACAATCAGCCCCAGCATTTT. Its protein product is CAASTQYNQPQHF.

The chain couples TRBV27 to TRBJ1-2, with a tentative D call TRBD1 (6 bases). This CDR3 contains 13 residues. From germline, CDR1 is MNHEY and CDR2 SMNVEV (reference sequence). The V end lost 2 bases, the J end lost 7 bases, and 11 bases lay between the germline ends. For the CDR3, the DNA is TGTGCCAGCAGTTTAGGGAGGGGGTCTGGCTACACCTTC. Its translation is CASSLGRGSGYTF.

The chain links TRBV13 to TRBJ2-3; D is perhaps TRBD2 (6 bases). V dropped 0 bases and J dropped 2 bases, with 15 bases sitting between them. CDR3 length equals 17 residues. CDR1 is PRHDT, CDR2 FYEKMQ, per germline (reference sequence). The CDR3 nucleotides read TGTGCCAGCAGCTTAGGCCTGGGAGGTTTTCACACAGATACGCAGTATTTT. Its translation: CASSLGLGGFHTDTQYF. Using reference TRBV13 and TRBJ2-3 for the parts outside the CDR3, the full variable domain is AAGVIQSPRHLIKEKRETATLKCYPIPRHDTVYWYQQGPGQDPQFLISFYEKMQSDKGSIPDRFSAQQFSDYHSELNMSSLELGDSALYFCASSLGLGGFHTDTQYFGPGTRLTVL.

The V call is TRBV19, the J call TRBJ2-7; TRBD2 matches at 10 bases. The V gene end was trimmed by 1 base and the J gene end by 6 bases; junction bases not matched to a gene: 6. Germline CDR1 LNHDA, CDR2 SQIVND (reference sequence). This CDR3 spans 15 amino acids. The CDR3 loop is CASSIALAGAGEQYF. CDR3 nucleotide sequence: TGTGCCAGTAGTATAGCTCTAGCGGGAGCAGGCGAGCAGTACTTC.

J is TRBJ1-2 and V is TRBV5-1, with 7 bases lining up with TRBD1. This CDR3 has 17 amino acids. Looked up from germline, CDR1 is SGHRS and CDR2 is YFSETQ. The J segment lost 1 base and the V segment lost 2 bases, leaving 11 bases of the junction unmatched. The CDR3 spells CASSLLPRTGSNYGYTF. For the CDR3, the DNA is TGCGCCAGCAGCTTACTTCCCCGGACAGGAAGTAACTATGGCTACACCTTC. Variable domain in full (rest from reference TRBV5-1 and TRBJ1-2): KAGVTQTPRYLIKTRGQQVTLSCSPISGHRSVSWYQQTPGQGLQFLFEYFSETQRNKGNFPGRFSGRQFSNSRSEMNVSTLELGDSALYLCASSLLPRTGSNYGYTFGSGTRLTVV.

V usage is TRBV6-7 and J usage is TRBJ2-1, with 7 bases fitting TRBD1. TRBV6-7 is filed as an ORF, its function uncertain. This CDR3 is 18 amino acids long. The V segment lost 7 bases and the J segment 5 bases; nucleotides outside the gene matches: 20. CDR3 sequence reads: CASTSLRSRGQTHNEQFF. CDR3 DNA: TGTGCCAGCACCTCATTGCGCAGCAGGGGACAGACCCACAATGAGCAGTTCTTC.

The V call is TRBV15, the J call TRBJ2-1, with D perhaps TRBD1 (6 bases). Trimming cost V 3 bases and J 3 bases, with 12 bases left between them. This CDR3 has 15 residues. The germline gives CDR1 LNHNV, CDR2 YYDKDF (reference sequence). CDR3 DNA sequence: TGTGCCACCAGCAGGAACAGGGTATACTACAATGAGCAGTTCTTC. Protein product: CATSRNRVYYNEQFF.

This chain connects TRBV6-5 to TRBJ2-7; 9 positions agree with TRBD1. J was trimmed by 3 bases and V by 8 bases; bases with no gene match: 11. The CDR3 is made up of 15 amino acids. Per germline, CDR1 MNHEY and CDR2 SVGAGI. The CDR3 spells CASLSSDRGDYEQYF. As DNA, the CDR3 is TGTGCCAGCCTAAGTTCGGACAGGGGTGACTACGAGCAGTACTTC.

This chain joins TRBV9 and TRBJ2-1; TRBD2 aligns across 10 bases. V was pared by 3 bases and J by 4 bases, with 7 bases of the junction left unmatched. The CDR3 loop spans 16 amino acids. The germline V gene has CDR1 SGDLS and CDR2 YYNGEE. The CDR3 nucleotides are TGTGCCAGCAGCGGCGAGGGACTAGCGCCTTACAATGAGCAGTTCTTC. Translating it yields CASSGEGLAPYNEQFF.

CDR3 in DNA: TGTGCCAGCAGCGGAATAGGGACAGGGGGATCCGGGGAGCTGTTTTTT. It specifies CASSGIGTGGSGELFF. The rearrangement uses TRBV25-1 and TRBJ2-2; 11 bases map to TRBD1. The CDR3 is made up of 16 amino acids. The junction had 9 bases not matched to a gene; V was cut back by 6 bases and J by 6 bases. CDR1 MGHDK and CDR2 SYGVNS come from the germline V gene.

The chain joins TRBV18 to TRBJ2-7; 12 positions match TRBD2. CDR1 is KGHSH and CDR2 is LQKENI in the germline V gene. This CDR3 region has 14 residues. V lost 6 bases, J lost 7 bases, and 7 bases stayed unmatched. CDR3 region: CASSPGLAGREQYF. The CDR3 DNA sequence: TGTGCCAGCTCTCCTGGACTAGCGGGAAGGGAGCAGTACTTC. Filled out from reference TRBV18 and TRBJ2-7, the complete variable domain reads NAGVMQNPRHLVRRRGQEARLRCSPMKGHSHVYWYRQLPEEGLKFMVYLQKENIIDESGMPKERFSAEFPKEGPSILRIQQVVRGDSAAYFCASSPGLAGREQYFGPGTRLTVT.